This TCR beta chain was retrieved from a study of shared clonotypes between healthy human individuals. Trimming removed 7 bases from V and 7 bases from J, with 15 bases in between. Germline CDR1 and CDR2: SGHRS and YFSETQ. This CDR3 contains 13 residues. This clone has just one count. The assay was immunoSEQ multiplex PCR, and TCRdb's table has in-frame clones only and misses some. The sample records 640,000 or so clones, roughly 78% being singletons. This clonotype was obtained from a woman aged 25 to 39 in good health. The specimen sequenced was memory CD4+ T cells sorted from blood. Subset defined: CD45RA-negative fraction. This sequence joins TRBV5-1 and TRBJ2-1, with D possibly matching TRBD1 (5 bases). CDR3: CASHATRTNEQFF. Written as DNA, the CDR3 is TGCGCCAGCCACGCCACGAGGACAAATGAGCAGTTCTTC.